Below, 21 T cell receptor beta chains from the same sample are listed, as sequenced in a study of prognosis after radiotherapy for stage I lung cancer. By two-round multiplex PCR, the TCR beta CDR3 was amplified from genomic DNA. Gene-specific TRBV and TRBJ primers were used in PCR round one. MiXCR, run by TCRdb on the multiplex PCR reads, gives a single entry per CDR3 protein. Of 30,000 to 40,000 distinct CDR3 sequences listed, nearly 35% are singletons. Sequencing used PBMCs, obtained before or after stereotactic body radiation therapy (not recorded which). The source is a donor over 45 with non-small cell lung cancer.

This rearrangement joins TRBV3-1 to TRBJ2-5; a possible D gene is TRBD2 (6 bases). This CDR3 contains 13 residues. V shed 8 bases and J shed 1 base, with 11 bases lying between them. The germline CDR1 and CDR2 sequences are LGHDT and YNNKEL (reference sequence). CDR3 in DNA: TGTGCCAGCCGGAGGGGTTCCCAAGAGACCCAGTACTTC. It yields the protein CASRRGSQETQYF.

V and J are TRBV10-3 and TRBJ2-5; the D gene is possibly TRBD2 (6 bases). CDR3 length: 12 amino acids. V gave up 10 bases and J gave up 4 bases, with 13 bases separating them. The germline V gene encodes CDR1 ENHRY and CDR2 SYGVKD. Here the CDR3 DNA reads TGTGCCACGGCTAGCGCCCCAGAGACCCAGTACTTC. It codes for CATASAPETQYF.

Ten or more counts support this clonotype. The chain joins TRBV24-1 to TRBJ2-7, with 10 bases aligning to TRBD1. Germline CDR1 is KGHDR and CDR2 is SFDVKD. V lost 4 bases and J lost 4; bases outside the gene matches: 6. There are 15 residues in the CDR3. CDR3 region: CATSDSTGGKYEQYF. The CDR3 DNA is TGTGCCACCAGTGACTCGACAGGGGGCAAGTACGAGCAGTACTTC.

The chain combines TRBV6-2 or TRBV6-3 with TRBJ2-7; D possibly corresponds to TRBD2 (5 bases). V gave up 2 bases and J gave up 1 base, with 18 bases separating them. Germline CDR1 MNHEY, CDR2 SVGEGT. CDR3 size: 17 residues. The CDR3 loop is CASSYRLRGMSSYEQYF. CDR3 DNA: TGTGCCAGCAGTTACAGGTTGAGAGGGATGAGTTCCTACGAGCAGTACTTC.

A remark on this clonotype: A clone one base away is much larger, so this may be a read error. This chain joins TRBV2 and TRBJ2-4; 11 bases align to TRBD2. J lost 3 bases, V lost 8 bases, and 3 bases had no gene match. Germline V gene data show CDR1 as SNHLY and CDR2 as FYNNEI. The CDR3 has 14 residues. The CDR3 loop reads CASWGLAVKNIQYF. The CDR3 DNA sequence: TGTGCCAGCTGGGGACTAGCGGTCAAAAACATTCAGTACTTC.

In its sample, this clonotype was seen a few times. A read error may explain this, as a much larger clone is one base away. The V and J genes are TRBV6-1 and TRBJ2-4, with D perhaps TRBD1 (5 bases). This CDR3 has 16 amino acids. From germline, CDR1 is MNHNS and CDR2 SASEGT. The CDR3 loop reads CAISEAVQADPNIQYF. CDR3 nucleotide sequence: TGTGCCATCAGTGAAGCTGTACAGGCCGACCCAAACATTCAGTACTTC.

Regarding this clonotype: One end of the junction fails to match germline, which may point to a read error. CDR3 coding DNA: TGTGCCTGGAGTGGGGATGCTGGGGTGGGCACCTGGGAGCTGTTTTTT. It encodes CAWSGDAGVGTWELFF. This chain connects TRBV30 to TRBJ2-2; D ambiguous. The CDR3 spans 16 residues. CDR1 is GTSNPN and CDR2 is SVGIG in the germline V gene (reference sequence).

The table lists this clonotype with many counts. The gene calls are TRBV7-2 and TRBJ2-1, with 13 positions matching TRBD2. The CDR3 totals 17 residues. V trimming: 5 bases; J trimming: 9 bases; junction bases outside the gene matches: 13. Germline loops: CDR1 SGHTA, CDR2 FQGNSA. This CDR3 reads CASSTWTSGGWFTEQFF. The CDR3 region has the DNA TGTGCCAGCAGCACCTGGACTAGCGGGGGTTGGTTCACTGAGCAGTTCTTC.

This clonotype was picked up many times. The chain carries TRBV19 and TRBJ1-1; D is unresolved. CDR3 length: 13 amino acids. The V end was cut by 8 bases, the J end by 3 bases, with 13 bases between. Germline lookup yields CDR1 LNHDA and CDR2 SQIVND (reference sequence). DNA of the CDR3: TGTGCCAGTCAAAAACAAATGGACACTGAAGCTTTCTTT. Encoded protein: CASQKQMDTEAFF.

Ten or more counts support this clonotype. The CDR3 nucleotides read TGTGCCATCAGTGAGGTGTCGGAGAATGAAAAACTGTTTTTT. It yields the protein CAISEVSENEKLFF. This sequence joins TRBV10-3 and TRBJ1-4; no definite D call. This CDR3 has 14 amino acids. The V end was cut by 2 bases, the J end by 5 bases, with 9 bases between. Germline loops: CDR1 ENHRY, CDR2 SYGVKD.

This clonotype was counted many times. The chain recombines TRBV30 with TRBJ2-4; TRBD1 is a possible D gene (5 bases). Germline CDR1 and CDR2: GTSNPN and SVGIG (reference sequence). The CDR3 length is 13 residues. The CDR3 coding sequence is TGTGCTTTTACAGGCGCGGCCAAAAACATTCAGTACTTC. Protein: CAFTGAAKNIQYF.

This clonotype has a single count. The chain has TRBV5-5 and TRBJ2-1; the match to TRBD2 covers 13 bases. There are 17 residues in the CDR3. The V and J ends lost 1 base and 2 bases, in that order; junction bases with no gene match: 3. Germline V gives CDR1 SGHKS, CDR2 YYEKEE (reference sequence). The CDR3 DNA is TGTGCCAGCAGCTTGACTAGCGGGGGGGCAGCCTACAATGAGCAGTTCTTC. As protein: CASSLTSGGAAYNEQFF.

This clonotype was detected ten times or more. The chain carries TRBV5-5 and TRBJ2-7, with 9 bases matching TRBD1. J lost 3 bases, V lost 1 base, and 5 bases had no gene match. This CDR3 contains 15 residues. The germline gives CDR1 SGHKS, CDR2 YYEKEE (reference sequence). DNA of the CDR3: TGTGCCAGCAGCTTGATGGGGACAGGGCTCTACGAGCAGTACTTC. It translates to CASSLMGTGLYEQYF.

This clonotype was detected ten times or more. J is TRBJ2-1 and V is TRBV18; D is undetermined. CDR3 length equals 16 residues. Germline V gene data show CDR1 as KGHSH and CDR2 as LQKENI. Trimming removed 6 bases from V and 0 bases from J, with 15 bases in between. CDR3 nucleotides: TGTGCCAGCTCGGATAAAAGTCGAAGCTCCTACAATGAGCAGTTCTTC. It specifies CASSDKSRSSYNEQFF.

Only one count was recorded for this clonotype. The V gene is TRBV5-1, the J gene TRBJ2-2; no clear D. Trimming removed 2 bases at V and 1 base at J, with 6 bases between. The germline gives CDR1 SGHRS, CDR2 YFSETQ. The CDR3 sequence is 14 residues long. The CDR3 spells CASSFTVNTGELFF. CDR3 nucleotide sequence: TGCGCCAGCAGCTTCACAGTGAACACCGGGGAGCTGTTTTTT.

This clonotype was seen repeatedly, ten times or more. A single base separates this from a much larger clone, so it may be a read error. This chain links TRBV5-1 with TRBJ2-1; 8 bases match TRBD2. Trimming took 2 bases from V and 9 from J; bases not matched to a gene: 10. The CDR3 is made up of 15 amino acids. Germline-derived CDR1 and CDR2 are SGHRS and YFSETQ. The DNA for the CDR3 is TGCGCCAGCAGCTTTTCAGCGGGAGCAGGTAGTGAGCAGTTCTTC. It specifies CASSFSAGAGSEQFF.

This clonotype was counted many times. CDR3 DNA sequence: TGCAGTGCTATTCCCGCCATGGGCTCCACAGATACGCAGTATTTT. Encoded protein: CSAIPAMGSTDTQYF. The chain recombines TRBV20-1 with TRBJ2-3; no reliable D call. The CDR3 covers 15 residues. With 4 bases removed from V and 2 bases from J, the gap between germline ends came to 16 bases. From germline, CDR1 is DFQATT and CDR2 SNEGSKA (reference sequence).

On this clonotype itself: A far larger clone is one nucleotide away, so this likely arose from a read error. The CDR3 nucleotides read TGTGCCAGCAGTTATCATCGGACAGCCACGAACACCTGGGAGCTGTTTTTT. This sequence encodes CASSYHRTATNTWELFF. The chain uses TRBV6-1 and TRBJ2-2; maybe TRBD1 (6 bases). The CDR3 is made up of 17 amino acids. In germline, CDR1 is MNHNS, CDR2 SASEGT.

The V gene is TRBV28, the J gene TRBJ2-2, with D tentatively TRBD1 (6 bases). The CDR3 is made up of 15 amino acids. Trimming took 6 bases from V and 6 from J, leaving 17 bases between them. The germline CDR1 and CDR2 sequences are MDHEN and SYDVKM. CDR3 residues: CASRAGRGFSGELFF. The DNA for the CDR3 is TGTGCCAGCAGGGCGGGCAGGGGTTTTTCCGGGGAGCTGTTTTTT.

This clonotype appeared many times. The chain has TRBV7-8 and TRBJ2-3; 8 bases agree with TRBD2. This CDR3 comprises 13 residues. V shed 6 bases and J 1 base; nucleotides not matched to a gene: 0. Germline CDR1 SGHVS, CDR2 FQNEAQ. The CDR3 DNA sequence: TGTGCCAGCAGGACTAGCGGCACAGATACGCAGTATTTT. Its translation: CASRTSGTDTQYF.

To note about this clonotype: A read error likely explains this, since a far larger clone differs by one base. The chain uses TRBV7-9 and TRBJ1-5; 7 bases are a match to TRBD1. The length of the CDR3 is 16 residues. Germline loops: CDR1 SEHNR, CDR2 FQNEAQ (reference sequence). DNA of the CDR3: TGTGCCGGCAGCACGAGGACAGGATTATGGAATCAGCCCCAGCATTTT. It encodes CAGSTRTGLWNQPQHF.